A few counts support the clone carrying this TCR beta chain. Antigen: not known. The time point was: newly diagnosed GD, antithyroid drugs for less than 3 months. PBMC RNA was the source of the TCR library. The patients included were those that came from an endocrinology department in Xi'an, China. Per the germline V gene, CDR1 is LNHDA and CDR2 is SQIVND (reference sequence). The V and J ends lost 2 bases and 6 bases respectively, with 10 bases between them. The CDR3 consists of 13 residues. The data were obtained in a study of regulatory T cells in long-lasting Graves disease. Study in general: The antithyroid drugs taken by newly diagnosed Graves' patients had been used for under 3 months. The study's findings and limits: Small numbers of samples may have cut accuracy.

In building TCR beta libraries, iRepertoire HTBI primers were used together with Arm-PCR of CDR3 regions. TCRdb reprocessed the multiplex PCR reads with MiXCR, giving one entry per CDR3 protein. The table has hundreds of thousands of distinct CDR3 sequences, 15% to 20% seen once. The same sample was also studied in work on T cells in Graves' hyperthyroidism and ophthalmopathy. That publication notes: Clinical symptoms, serum thyroxine, TRAb, thyroid ultrasound and orbital computed tomography informed diagnoses.

The V gene is TRBV19, the J gene TRBJ1-1; D is ambiguous. The specimen comprised peripheral blood mononuclear cells (PBMCs), sampled at new diagnosis, from a patient treated with antithyroid drugs. The source of this sequence is a middle-aged woman with Graves disease. CDR3 nucleotide sequence: TGTGCCAGTAGTATAATGGTCAGATCTGAAGCTTTCTTT. Amino acids: CASSIMVRSEAFF.